This T cell receptor (beta chain) derives from a study of Graves' ophthalmopathy and Graves' hyperthyroidism. Study observations and caveats: Ophthalmopathy was separated from stable hyperthyroidism by a 13-signature model with approximately 90% sensitivity and around 81% specificity.

Lactation, pregnancy, uncontrolled infections and other autoimmune diseases were all grounds for excluding patients. TCR beta CDR3 amplification used RNA transcripts. In the first round, RT-PCR was carried out with HTBI primers, and a multiplex PCR formed the second round. Each CDR3 protein is one row after TCRdb ran MiXCR on the multiplex PCR reads. The table includes 500,000 to 700,000 distinct CDR3 sequences, about a fifth detected once. This clonotype was counted many times. Its antigen remains unknown. Germline V gives CDR1 SGHRS, CDR2 YFSETQ. Deletions cut 4 bases from V and 4 bases from J, with 9 bases between. This CDR3 is 12 amino acids long.

The clonotype was recovered from a woman aged 18-29 years with stable Graves' hyperthyroidism. Some clones in this sample may be carry-over from other donors' samples. The chain uses TRBV5-1 and TRBJ2-7, with D unclear. Sequenced: peripheral blood. As DNA, the CDR3 is TGCGCCAGCAGCCCTACGGATTACGAGCAGTACTTC. This gives the protein CASSPTDYEQYF. Full variable domain (outside the CDR3, taken from reference TRBV5-1 and TRBJ2-7): KAGVTQTPRYLIKTRGQQVTLSCSPISGHRSVSWYQQTPGQGLQFLFEYFSETQRNKGNFPGRFSGRQFSNSRSEMNVSTLELGDSALYLCASSPTDYEQYFGPGTRLTVT.